This TCR beta chain appears in the sequencing data of a study of response to subunit inactivated influenza vaccine. The CDR3 loop spans 12 amino acids. Trimming shortened V by 1 base and J by 5 bases, and 3 bases separated the two germline ends. CDR1 and CDR2 from the germline V gene are SEHNR and FQNEAQ (reference sequence). Notes on this clonotype: It may be a read error: a sequence one base away is much more abundant.

TCRdb independently ran MiXCR on the RT-PCR reads; one entry per CDR3 protein. The sample includes roughly 630,000 distinct CDR3 sequences, around 13% of them seen just once. The sequence was collected from a man aged 50 to 59 who received an inactivated influenza vaccine. Sequenced here: PBMCs from blood, sampled around two weeks before vaccination. The chain recombines TRBV7-9 with TRBJ1-5; D gene unclear. Here the CDR3 reads CASSLDDQPQHF. CDR3 DNA sequence: TGTGCCAGCAGCTTAGACGATCAGCCCCAGCATTTT.